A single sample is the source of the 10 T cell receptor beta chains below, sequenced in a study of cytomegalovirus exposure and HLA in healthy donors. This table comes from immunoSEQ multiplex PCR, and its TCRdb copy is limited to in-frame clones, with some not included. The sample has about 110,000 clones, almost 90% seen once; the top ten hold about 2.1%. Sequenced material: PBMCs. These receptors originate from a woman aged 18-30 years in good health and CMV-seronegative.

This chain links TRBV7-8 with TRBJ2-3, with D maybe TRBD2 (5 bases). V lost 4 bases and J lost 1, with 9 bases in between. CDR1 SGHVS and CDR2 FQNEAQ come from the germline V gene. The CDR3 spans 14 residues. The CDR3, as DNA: TGTGCCAGCAGCTCCCAAGCGGGCACAGATACGCAGTATTTT. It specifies CASSSQAGTDTQYF.

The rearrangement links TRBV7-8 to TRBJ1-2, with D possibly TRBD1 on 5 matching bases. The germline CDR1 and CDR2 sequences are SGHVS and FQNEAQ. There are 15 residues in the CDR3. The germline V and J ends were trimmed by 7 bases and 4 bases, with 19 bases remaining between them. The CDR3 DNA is TGTGCCAGCACGGGAACGGGGGGGGTCGGCTATGGCTACACCTTC. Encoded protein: CASTGTGGVGYGYTF.

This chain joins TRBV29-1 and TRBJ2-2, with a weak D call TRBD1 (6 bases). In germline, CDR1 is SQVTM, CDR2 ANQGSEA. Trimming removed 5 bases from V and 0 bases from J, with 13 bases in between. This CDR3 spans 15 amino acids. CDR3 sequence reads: CSVKTGPTNTGELFF. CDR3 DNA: TGCAGCGTTAAGACAGGACCAACGAACACCGGGGAGCTGTTTTTT.

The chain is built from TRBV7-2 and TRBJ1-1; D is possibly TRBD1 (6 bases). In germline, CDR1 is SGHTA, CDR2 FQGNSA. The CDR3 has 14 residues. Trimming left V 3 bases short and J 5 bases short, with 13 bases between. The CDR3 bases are TGTGCCAGCAGCTTGTCAGGGGAGAGTACTGAAGCTTTCTTT. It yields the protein CASSLSGESTEAFF. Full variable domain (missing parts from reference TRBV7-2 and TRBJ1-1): GAGVSQSPSNKVTEKGKDVELRCDPISGHTALYWYRQSLGQGLEFLIYFQGNSAPDKSGLPSDRFSAERTGGSVSTLTIQRTQQEDSAVYLCASSLSGESTEAFFGQGTRLTVV.

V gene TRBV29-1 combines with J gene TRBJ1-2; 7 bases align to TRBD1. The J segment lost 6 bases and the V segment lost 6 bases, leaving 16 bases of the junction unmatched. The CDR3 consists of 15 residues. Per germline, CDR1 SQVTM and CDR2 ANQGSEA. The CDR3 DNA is TGCAGCGTATTGACAACGATGACAGGGCGGCATGGCTACACCTTC. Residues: CSVLTTMTGRHGYTF.

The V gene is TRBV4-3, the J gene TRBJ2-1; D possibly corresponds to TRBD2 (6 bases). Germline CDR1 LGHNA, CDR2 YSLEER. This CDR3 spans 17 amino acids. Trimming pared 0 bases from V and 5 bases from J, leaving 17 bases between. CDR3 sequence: CASSQDKVAEGHNEQFF. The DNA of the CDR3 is TGCGCCAGCAGCCAAGATAAGGTGGCGGAGGGTCACAATGAGCAGTTCTTC.

The CDR3 loop is CASLRGWNTEAFF. The CDR3, as DNA: TGTGCCAGCCTCCGGGGTTGGAACACTGAAGCTTTCTTT. V gene TRBV19 combines with J gene TRBJ1-1, with D uncertain. Between the trimmed V and J ends, which lost 9 bases and 1 base, there was a span of 12 bases. The CDR3 is made up of 13 amino acids. Germline V gives CDR1 LNHDA, CDR2 SQIVND (reference sequence).

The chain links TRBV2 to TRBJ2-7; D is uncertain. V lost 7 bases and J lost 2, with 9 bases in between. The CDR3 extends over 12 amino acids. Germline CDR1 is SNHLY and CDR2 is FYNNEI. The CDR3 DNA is TGTGCCAGCAAGCAAGCAACCTACGAGCAGTACTTC. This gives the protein CASKQATYEQYF. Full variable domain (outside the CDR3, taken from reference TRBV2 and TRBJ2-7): EPEVTQTPSHQVTQMGQEVILRCVPISNHLYFYWYRQILGQKVEFLVSFYNNEISEKSEIFDDQFSVERPDGSNFTLKIRSTKLEDSAMYFCASKQATYEQYFGPGTRLTVT.

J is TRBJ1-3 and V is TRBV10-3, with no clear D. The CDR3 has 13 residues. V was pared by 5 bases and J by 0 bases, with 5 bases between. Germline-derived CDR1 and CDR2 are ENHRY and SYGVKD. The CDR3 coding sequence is TGTGCCATCAGTCCCGTCTCTGGAAACACCATATATTTT. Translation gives CAISPVSGNTIYF.

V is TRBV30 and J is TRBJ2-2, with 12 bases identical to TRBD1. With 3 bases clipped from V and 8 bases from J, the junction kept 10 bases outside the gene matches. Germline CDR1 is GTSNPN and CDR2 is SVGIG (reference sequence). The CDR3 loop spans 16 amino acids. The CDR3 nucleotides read TGTGCCTGGAGCTACGGGACAGGGGGCTTTGGGGGGGAGCTGTTTTTT. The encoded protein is CAWSYGTGGFGGELFF.